These T cell receptor beta chains were read from a single sample in a study of blood T cell repertoires in COVID-19. The assay was immunoSEQ multiplex PCR, and TCRdb's table has in-frame clones only and misses some. The sample lists 200,000 to 250,000 clones, just under 90% seen once, with under 3.5% in the top ten. Sequenced sample: peripheral blood. These receptor sequences come from a man aged 30-40 years with COVID-19, enrolled during active disease. Each CDR3 is given with its conserved first and last residue. Fields, in order: D gene, clone size, V gene, J gene, CDR3 DNA, CDR3 protein. The D gene is left open where the match is weak. Clone size appears in some rows only: once, few, many, or a class for an expanded clone.

NA	NA	TRBV6-5	TRBJ2-7	TGTGCCAGCAGTCCTGCCTGGGGCGGAGCCTACGAGCAGTACTTC	CASSPAWGGAYEQYF
NA	NA	TRBV6-1	TRBJ1-3	TGTGCCAGCAGTGAGGAATGGGGGGGGTCCATATATTTT	CASSEEWGGSIYF
NA	NA	TRBV18	TRBJ1-4	TGTGCCAGCTCACCAATGGACAGCTCAAGTTTAGGTGAAAAACTGTTTTTT	CASSPMDSSSLGEKLFF
TRBD1	NA	TRBV19	TRBJ1-2	TGTGCCAGTAACAGAAGGGGACAGGGTGGCTACACCTTC	CASNRRGQGGYTF
TRBD1	NA	TRBV2	TRBJ2-2	TGTGCCAGCAGTCGTGACAGGGCAGACACCGGGGAGCTGTTTTTT	CASSRDRADTGELFF
TRBD2	few	TRBV3-1/TRBV3-2	TRBJ2-1	TGTGCCAGCAGCCCCCGACTAGCGGGGGGTTACAATGAGCAGTTCTTC	CASSPRLAGGYNEQFF
TRBD2	NA	TRBV3-1/TRBV3-2	TRBJ2-3	TGTGCCAGCAGCCGGCAACTAGCGGGAGCCCGAGATACGCAGTATTTT	CASSRQLAGARDTQYF
TRBD2	NA	TRBV28	TRBJ2-2	TGTGCCAGCGAACCCATACTAGCGGGAGTTGTTCGGGCCGCCGGGGAGCTGTTTTTT	CASEPILAGVVRAAGELFF
NA	NA	TRBV4-1	TRBJ2-3	TGCGCCAGCAGCCAAGAGGATCGGGTCACAGATACGCAGTATTTT	CASSQEDRVTDTQYF
TRBD2	NA	TRBV4-3	TRBJ2-1	TGCGCCAGCAGCCAAGATCTACTAGCGGGAGGCACAGGGGGGGGTGAGCAGTTCTTC	CASSQDLLAGGTGGGEQFF
TRBD1	NA	TRBV6-2/TRBV6-3	TRBJ1-2	TGTGCCAGCAGACCTACAGGGGACTATGGCTACACCTTC	CASRPTGDYGYTF
TRBD2	NA	TRBV7-9	TRBJ2-1	TGTGCCAGCAGCTTAGCGGGGTTAGCGGGGGGGCCCGATGAGCAGTTCTTC	CASSLAGLAGGPDEQFF
TRBD1	NA	TRBV2	TRBJ1-6	TGTGCCAGCTCACCAGCGTTGGGACAGTTGGTGAATTCACCCCTCCACTTT	CASSPALGQLVNSPLHF
TRBD1	NA	TRBV15	TRBJ1-4	TGTGCCACCAGCGGTCCGGGACAGGGAGGCGAAAAACTGTTTTTT	CATSGPGQGGEKLFF
TRBD2	NA	TRBV6-2/TRBV6-3	TRBJ2-3	TGTGCCAGCAGTTACTCAAGCGGGGGGACCCCGGATACGCAGTATTTT	CASSYSSGGTPDTQYF
NA	NA	TRBV4-3	TRBJ2-7	TGCGCCAGCAGCCAACGGCCACAGATCCACGAGCAGTACTTC	CASSQRPQIHEQYF
NA	NA	TRBV10-3	TRBJ1-1	TGTGCCATCACTACCGGGACTGGGAACACTGAAGCTTTCTTT	CAITTGTGNTEAFF
NA	NA	TRBV5-1	TRBJ1-1	TGCGCCAGCAGCTTGAATCAGGGGTGGGGAGCTTTCTTT	CASSLNQGWGAFF
TRBD1	NA	TRBV28	TRBJ1-1	TGTGCCAGCAGTTTGTTCGTGAGACAGGGGTTTTCTTTGAACACTGAAGCTTTCTTT	CASSLFVRQGFSLNTEAFF
NA	NA	TRBV7-2	TRBJ2-6	TGTGCCAGCGGACTGCCGTCTGGGGCCAACGTCCTGACTTTC	CASGLPSGANVLTF
TRBD1	NA	TRBV7-8	TRBJ2-7	TGTGCCAGCAGCCCGGAAACAGGGGCTATTTACGAGCAGTACTTC	CASSPETGAIYEQYF
NA	NA	TRBV10-3	TRBJ1-3	TGTGCCATCAGCTTTCTTCAGGGCAGCTCTGGAAACACCATATATTTT	CAISFLQGSSGNTIYF
TRBD2	NA	TRBV7-3	TRBJ2-7	TGTGCCAGCAGCTTAATTCAGAGTGGCCTAGCGGGGGAGCAGTACTTC	CASSLIQSGLAGEQYF
NA	NA	TRBV9	TRBJ1-3	TGTGCCAGCACACCGGGACTACTTTCCTCTGGAAACACCATATATTTT	CASTPGLLSSGNTIYF
NA	NA	TRBV7-2	TRBJ2-1	TGTGCCAGCAGCTTTCAAGCGACCCGGTGGAATGAGCAGTTCTTC	CASSFQATRWNEQFF
NA	NA	TRBV18	TRBJ2-7	TGTGCCAGCTCACTGTTTCGGTCCAGGGCAGCCGACTACGAGCAGTACTTC	CASSLFRSRAADYEQYF
NA	NA	TRBV6-1	TRBJ2-7	TGTGCCAGCAGTGAAGTCCTAGCGACCGGGAGTTACGAGCAGTACTTC	CASSEVLATGSYEQYF
NA	NA	TRBV6-5	TRBJ1-1	TGTGCCAGCAGTTACTCAAGGGGGTGGAACACTGAAGCTTTCTTT	CASSYSRGWNTEAFF
NA	NA	TRBV16	TRBJ2-7	TGTGCCAGCAGTGCCAATGGATCAGGGGACGAGCAGTACTTC	CASSANGSGDEQYF
NA	NA	TRBV5-6	TRBJ1-2	TGTGCCAGCAGCTCCTCATCAAACAGGGTGGTGGGTGGCTACACCTTC	CASSSSSNRVVGGYTF
TRBD1	NA	TRBV11-2	TRBJ2-2	TGTGCCAGCAGCCCAAACAGGGGCGCGAACACCGGGGAGCTGTTTTTT	CASSPNRGANTGELFF
NA	NA	TRBV6-4	TRBJ1-2	TGTGCCAGCAGTGAATCGTTGGTAGTAAACTATGGCTACACCTTC	CASSESLVVNYGYTF
NA	NA	TRBV3-1/TRBV3-2	TRBJ1-3	TGTGCCAGCAGCCCGCGAGGATCTAGCACCATATATTTT	CASSPRGSSTIYF
TRBD1	NA	TRBV19	TRBJ1-2	TGTGCCAGTACCTCTCCGGGACAGGCTACCTTTAACTATGGCTACACCTTC	CASTSPGQATFNYGYTF
TRBD1	NA	TRBV6-6	TRBJ1-1	TGTGCCAGCAGTTACCTCCTTGGACAGGGGCGCACTGAAGCTTTCTTT	CASSYLLGQGRTEAFF
TRBD1	NA	TRBV9	TRBJ1-2	TGTGCCAGCAGCGTAGGTCCAGGGGGTACCCTCTATGGCTACACCTTC	CASSVGPGGTLYGYTF
NA	NA	TRBV11-3	TRBJ2-2	TGTGCCAGCAGCCCGGGACTCGGGGAGCTGTTTTTT	CASSPGLGELFF
TRBD1	NA	TRBV5-4	TRBJ2-2	TGTGCCAGCACGTTAGGGGACAGAGAAACCGGGGAGCTGTTTTTT	CASTLGDRETGELFF
NA	NA	TRBV4-1	TRBJ1-6	TGCGCCAGCAGCCGACCTAATAGGAGTGAAGATAATTCACCCCTCCACTTT	CASSRPNRSEDNSPLHF
TRBD2	NA	TRBV7-2	TRBJ2-1	TGTGCCAGCAGCCCCGGGACTAGCGGGGGGGCCAGCTACAATGAGCAGTTCTTC	CASSPGTSGGASYNEQFF
NA	NA	TRBV7-2	TRBJ1-2	TGTGCCAGCAGCTTAGAACAGGGAAGTGGGTGGTATGGCTACACCTTC	CASSLEQGSGWYGYTF
TRBD1	NA	TRBV15	TRBJ1-5	TGTGCCACCAGCAGACGACAGGGTCTTGATCAGCCCCAGCATTTT	CATSRRQGLDQPQHF
NA	NA	TRBV14	TRBJ1-3	TGTGCCAGCAGCCAAGTTCCCAACTCTGGAAACACCATATATTTT	CASSQVPNSGNTIYF
NA	NA	TRBV10-3	TRBJ1-2	TGTGCCATCAGTGAGGGGGGGTCGTATGGCTACACCTTC	CAISEGGSYGYTF
NA	NA	TRBV4-1	TRBJ2-7	TGCGCCAGCAGCCAGGGTTTGGGGGCAGCCTACGAGCAGTACTTC	CASSQGLGAAYEQYF